This T cell receptor beta chain was documented in a study of T cells after yellow fever vaccination. Study conclusions and caveats: Booster sampling recovered most clones from primary vaccination (nearly 98% CD4, 88% CD8).

TCRdb analysed the 5' RACE reads with MiXCR anew, one entry per CDR3 protein. The repertoire has approximately 450,000 distinct CDR3 sequences, about 17% of them found once; the top ten carry roughly a sixth. V lost 2 bases to trimming and J lost 6 bases, with 13 bases between them. Germline V gene sequence: CDR1 MNHNY, CDR2 SVGAGI (reference sequence). The CDR3 runs to 14 residues. This clonotype has only a few counts. No antigen is known for it. The chain carries TRBV6-6 and TRBJ1-2; tentatively, D is TRBD1 (5 bases). The source of this sequence is a man between 18 and 35 years old who received the YFV17D yellow fever vaccine. The material was PBMCs, obtained before the yellow fever booster vaccination. DNA of the CDR3: TGTGCCAGCAGTTACGACAGCGAGAGGAATGGCTACACCTTC. This codes for CASSYDSERNGYTF.